This TCR beta chain is drawn from a study of blood T cell repertoires in COVID-19. The V gene's germline CDR1 is SNHLY and CDR2 FYNNEI. V lost 6 bases and J 1 base, leaving 12 bases between the germline ends. This CDR3 comprises 14 residues. The repertoire was sequenced with immunoSEQ multiplex PCR; TCRdb's copy has only in-frame clones and lacks some. The data show around 300,000 clones, with more than 80% seen just once and around 3.5% held by the top ten. Sequencing used peripheral blood. V is TRBV2 and J is TRBJ2-5, with D perhaps matching TRBD2 (5 bases). The TCR sequence derives from a woman between 40 and 55 years old with acute or convalescent COVID-19. Here the CDR3 reads CASSSGSFQETQYF. The CDR3, as DNA: TGTGCCAGCAGCTCTGGGAGTTTCCAAGAGACCCAGTACTTC.